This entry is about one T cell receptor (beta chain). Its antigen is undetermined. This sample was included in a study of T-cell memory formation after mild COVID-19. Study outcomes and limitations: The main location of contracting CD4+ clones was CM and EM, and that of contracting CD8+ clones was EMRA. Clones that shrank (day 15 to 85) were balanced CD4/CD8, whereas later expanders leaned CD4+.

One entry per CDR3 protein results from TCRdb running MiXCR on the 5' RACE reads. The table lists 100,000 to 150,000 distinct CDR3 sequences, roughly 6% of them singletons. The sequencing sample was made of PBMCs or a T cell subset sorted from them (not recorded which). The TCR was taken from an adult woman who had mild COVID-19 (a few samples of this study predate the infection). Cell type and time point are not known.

The CDR3 sequence is CASRKDGENYGYTF. In nucleotides, the CDR3 is TGTGCCAGTAGAAAGGACGGTGAGAACTATGGCTACACCTTC. The chain joins TRBV19 to TRBJ1-2; the D is unclear. The CDR3 sequence is 14 residues long. Germline loops: CDR1 LNHDA, CDR2 SQIVND (reference sequence). V was trimmed by 6 bases and J by 2 bases, leaving 13 bases between them.